The 27 T cell receptor beta chains listed next were all sequenced from one sample in a study of blood T cells in healthy people across ages. A second roughly 6 to 12 cycle PCR used barcoded and J-beta primers. TCRdb recomputed calls from the 5' RACE reads with MiXCR, one row per CDR3 protein. The sample shows 550,000 to 600,000 distinct CDR3 sequences, approximately 25% of them seen only once. The sample taken for sequencing was blood. Receptors originate from a woman between 65 and 79 years old in good health.

The chain recombines TRBV4-1 with TRBJ1-1; 7 bases map to TRBD1. The CDR3 runs 18 residues. V shed 7 bases and J 3 bases; nucleotides not matched to a gene: 20. Germline loops: CDR1 MGHRA, CDR2 YSYEKL. The CDR3 DNA reads as TGCGCCAGCACTAACGCCGTCTTACAGGGGAGGAGGGACACTGAAGCTTTCTTT. Amino acid sequence: CASTNAVLQGRRDTEAFF.

The rearrangement links TRBV9 to TRBJ2-7; maybe TRBD1 (5 bases). CDR3 length: 15 amino acids. Trimming removed 0 bases from V and 1 base from J, with 11 bases in between. Germline V gene lookup returns CDR1 SGDLS and CDR2 YYNGEE. The CDR3 loop is CASSVGKGLSYEQYF. The CDR3 DNA follows: TGTGCCAGCAGCGTAGGGAAGGGGCTTTCCTACGAGCAGTACTTC.

J is TRBJ2-7 and V is TRBV28, with D possibly being TRBD1 or TRBD2 (7 bases each). Germline-derived CDR1 and CDR2 are MDHEN and SYDVKM. The CDR3 contains 16 residues. V was cut by 6 bases and J by 4 bases, with 22 bases left in between. The CDR3 is CASSKTGRGRVYEQYF. The CDR3 bases are TGTGCCAGCAGCAAGACAGGGCGGGGGAGAGTTTACGAGCAGTACTTC.

This clonotype was seen more than once but under ten times. This sequence joins TRBV20-1 and TRBJ2-3; 9 nucleotides match TRBD2. The CDR3 covers 15 residues. V was clipped by 3 bases and J by 3 bases; unmatched bases: 7. Germline-derived CDR1 and CDR2 are DFQATT and SNEGSKA (reference sequence). Here the CDR3 DNA reads TGCAGTGCTAGCGGTAGCGGGGGAGGTACAGATACGCAGTATTTT. It is translated as CSASGSGGGTDTQYF.

Only a few counts were recorded for this clonotype. This sequence joins TRBV20-1 and TRBJ2-4; D gene ambiguous. This CDR3 has 15 amino acids. Germline values: CDR1 DFQATT, CDR2 SNEGSKA (reference sequence). The V end lost 2 bases, the J end lost 0 bases, and 11 bases lay between the germline ends. Here the CDR3 DNA reads TGCAGTGCTAGAATCGGCAGTCTAGCCAAAAACATTCAGTACTTC. Translation gives CSARIGSLAKNIQYF.

The V and J genes are TRBV29-1 and TRBJ2-5; 8 bases are a match to TRBD1. This CDR3 comprises 14 residues. Per the germline V gene, CDR1 is SQVTM and CDR2 is ANQGSEA. Trimming at V came to 3 bases and at J to 5 bases, leaving 8 bases not matched to a gene. CDR3 loop: CSVDGRGPGETQYF. CDR3 nucleotides: TGCAGCGTTGACGGCAGGGGGCCGGGGGAGACCCAGTACTTC.

This clonotype was seen only a few times. The chain combines TRBV6-6 with TRBJ2-7; D gene uncertain. Trimming took off 0 bases at V and 6 bases at J, with 9 bases between the two ends. Per the germline V gene, CDR1 is MNHNY and CDR2 is SVGAGI (reference sequence). CDR3 size: 13 residues. The CDR3 sequence: CASSYSIPGEQYF. The CDR3, as DNA: TGTGCCAGCAGTTACTCGATTCCCGGCGAGCAGTACTTC.

This chain uses TRBV4-2 with TRBJ2-5; 13 bases fit TRBD2. V trimming: 0 bases; J trimming: 5 bases; junction bases outside the gene matches: 9. This CDR3 is 18 amino acids long. From germline, CDR1 is LGHNA and CDR2 YNFKEQ. This CDR3 is CASSQDLTSGGAPETQYF. The CDR3 bases are TGTGCCAGCAGCCAAGATCTTACTAGCGGGGGGGCCCCTGAGACCCAGTACTTC.

This clonotype was observed a few times. The chain has TRBV12-3 or TRBV12-4 and TRBJ1-3, with D tentatively TRBD1 (5 bases). Trimming left V 5 bases short and J 4 bases short, with 24 bases between. The CDR3 consists of 18 residues. CDR3 DNA sequence: TGTGCCAGCAGTATAACCGGGGGTGGGACCCTACAAGGAAACACCATATATTTT. This encodes CASSITGGGTLQGNTIYF.

This clonotype was found a few times. A junction end diverges from the germline sequence, so it may reflect a read error. The chain couples TRBV13 to TRBJ2-5; 9 nucleotides line up with TRBD2. The germline V gene has CDR1 PRHDT and CDR2 FYEKMQ (reference sequence). The CDR3 contains 17 residues. CDR3 loop: CASSLWGPTSGQETQYF. The CDR3 DNA is TGCGCCAGCAGCTTATGGGGGCCGACTAGCGGTCAAGAGACCCAGTACTTC.

The CDR3 DNA is TGCAGCGTGTCCGGGGGTACCGGGGAGCTGTTTTTT. This translates into CSVSGGTGELFF. The V gene is TRBV29-1, the J gene TRBJ2-2; TRBD2 might be the D (6 bases). There are 12 residues in the CDR3. V was cut by 6 bases and J by 5 bases, with 10 bases left in between. Germline CDR1 and CDR2: SQVTM and ANQGSEA.

In this sample, this clonotype turned up many times. The V gene is TRBV2, the J gene TRBJ2-4; D uncertain. V dropped 7 bases and J dropped 8 bases, with 9 bases sitting between them. The CDR3 runs 11 residues. From germline, CDR1 is SNHLY and CDR2 FYNNEI. DNA of the CDR3: TGTGCCAGCACCGATCGGGACATTCAGTACTTC. Encoded protein: CASTDRDIQYF.

This clonotype turned up a few times. The chain recombines TRBV3-1 with TRBJ1-2; D uncertain. Trimming took 0 bases from V and 1 from J, leaving 12 bases between them. CDR1 LGHDT and CDR2 YNNKEL come from the germline V gene (reference sequence). This CDR3 region has 16 residues. CDR3 loop: CASSQDVTPHNYGYTF. In DNA, the CDR3 is TGTGCCAGCAGCCAAGACGTGACACCTCATAACTATGGCTACACCTTC. The full variable domain, its missing parts supplied by reference TRBV3-1 and TRBJ1-2, is DTAVSQTPKYLVTQMGNDKSIKCEQNLGHDTMYWYKQDSKKFLKIMFSYNNKELIINETVPNRFSPKSPDKAHLNLHINSLELGDSAVYFCASSQDVTPHNYGYTFGSGTRLTVV.

This clonotype was seen a few times. The chain has TRBV6-1 and TRBJ2-5, with 11 nucleotides matching TRBD2. J gave up 3 bases and V 5 bases, and 11 bases lay outside the gene matches. There are 17 residues in the CDR3. The germline V gene encodes CDR1 MNHNS and CDR2 SASEGT. The CDR3 DNA reads TGTGCCAGCAGTCTTAGACTAGCGGGGAGCTCCAAAGAGACCCAGTACTTC. This gives the protein CASSLRLAGSSKETQYF.

This clonotype was counted only a few times. The J gene is TRBJ2-5, the V gene TRBV2; D is unclear. The germline V and J ends were trimmed by 4 bases and 1 base, with 7 bases remaining between them. The germline V gene encodes CDR1 SNHLY and CDR2 FYNNEI. The CDR3 has 13 amino acids. CDR3 DNA sequence: TGTGCCAGCAGTGCTACAGTCCAAGAGACCCAGTACTTC. Translation: CASSATVQETQYF.

This clonotype was detected a few times. The chain is built from TRBV11-2 and TRBJ2-4, with a weak D call TRBD2 (5 bases). The germline V and J ends were trimmed by 3 bases and 4 bases, with 10 bases remaining between them. The CDR3 runs to 14 residues. Germline CDR1 SGHAT, CDR2 FQNNGV. This CDR3 reads CASSFGGLKNIQYF. CDR3 in DNA: TGTGCCAGCAGCTTTGGCGGGTTAAAAAACATTCAGTACTTC.

The J gene is TRBJ2-6, the V gene TRBV20-1; D unresolved. CDR1 is DFQATT and CDR2 is SNEGSKA in the germline V gene (reference sequence). The CDR3 covers 15 residues. Trimming shortened V by 6 bases and J by 2 bases, and 14 bases separated the two germline ends. CDR3 coding DNA: TGCAGTGCCGCGGTCATTGGGGCTGGGGCCAACGTCCTGACTTTC. Its translation is CSAAVIGAGANVLTF.

This clonotype was seen a handful of times. In nucleotides, the CDR3 is TGTGCCAGCAGCGTAGAAGGACGGCCGAATTCACCCCTCCACTTT. Residues: CASSVEGRPNSPLHF. This sequence joins TRBV9 and TRBJ1-6; D not certain. Germline loops: CDR1 SGDLS, CDR2 YYNGEE. CDR3 length: 15 amino acids. V was trimmed by 0 bases and J by 7 bases, leaving 11 bases between them.

This chain connects TRBV6-6 to TRBJ2-5; D perhaps matches TRBD2 (6 bases). The J call is in doubt because the DNA end fits TRBJ2-7 better. Germline CDR1 MNHNY, CDR2 SVGAGI (reference sequence). This CDR3 is 12 amino acids long. Here the CDR3 reads CASSGDFYEQYF. The CDR3 nucleotides read TGTGCCAGCAGTGGGGACTTCTACGAGCAGTACTTC.

This chain links TRBV24-1 with TRBJ1-2; D call uncertain. The CDR3 loop spans 14 amino acids. V was clipped by 2 bases and J by 8 bases, with 14 bases between them. The V gene's germline CDR1 is KGHDR and CDR2 SFDVKD. The CDR3 DNA reads TGTGCCACCAGTGATTCGGACGGACTCCAGGGCTACACCTTC. This encodes CATSDSDGLQGYTF.

This clonotype came up many times. The chain joins TRBV5-1 to TRBJ2-7, with no clear D. The germline V and J ends were trimmed by 1 base and 2 bases, with 4 bases remaining between them. Germline lookup yields CDR1 SGHRS and CDR2 YFSETQ. The CDR3 contains 12 residues. CDR3 region: CASSLKTYEQYF. DNA of the CDR3: TGCGCCAGCAGCTTGAAAACCTACGAGCAGTACTTC.

A few counts support this clonotype. The chain carries TRBV9 and TRBJ2-5; no firm D call. The J call may be mistaken, given a closer DNA end match to TRBJ2-7. Per germline, CDR1 SGDLS and CDR2 YYNGEE. The CDR3 consists of 13 residues. The CDR3 is CASSVEGGDEQYF. The CDR3 nucleotides read TGTGCCAGCAGCGTAGAGGGCGGCGACGAGCAGTACTTC.

This clonotype has more than one count but fewer than ten. The chain links TRBV4-3 to TRBJ2-1; 7 bases agree with TRBD2. Losses at the gene ends were 0 bases for V and 2 bases for J; bases not matched to a gene: 7. Per the germline V gene, CDR1 is LGHNA and CDR2 is YSLEER. The CDR3 is 17 amino acids. The CDR3 DNA reads as TGCGCCAGCAGCCAAGAAGGAGTGGGGGGGACCTACAATGAGCAGTTCTTC. It yields the protein CASSQEGVGGTYNEQFF.

The genes are TRBV19 and TRBJ1-2; 8 nucleotides match TRBD1. The CDR3 loop spans 13 amino acids. From germline, CDR1 is LNHDA and CDR2 SQIVND (reference sequence). Trimming cost V 9 bases and J 12 bases; bases outside gene matches: 15. The CDR3 sequence is CASNVVDRVNHTF. The CDR3 DNA reads TGTGCCAGCAACGTGGTGGACAGGGTTAATCACACCTTC.

Remarks on this clonotype: The junction and the germline gene differ at one end; a read error may be behind it. The chain couples TRBV11-2 to TRBJ2-7; D is tentatively TRBD1 or TRBD2 (5 bases each). Germline CDR1 reads SGHAT; CDR2 reads FQNNGV. The CDR3 consists of 18 residues. CDR3 sequence: CASSLSGLGSSGLGERYF. The CDR3 DNA is TGTGCCAGCAGCTTATCGGGATTAGGGAGCTCCGGCTTGGGGGAGCGGTACTTC.

This clonotype was recorded a few times. The chain employs TRBV20-1 and TRBJ2-1; no reliable D call. Trimming pared 0 bases from V and 10 bases from J, leaving 4 bases between. This CDR3 comprises 10 residues. Germline loops: CDR1 DFQATT, CDR2 SNEGSKA (reference sequence). The CDR3 protein is CSARDEEQFF. CDR3 bases: TGCAGTGCTAGAGATGAAGAGCAGTTCTTC.

The rearrangement links TRBV5-1 to TRBJ2-5; 7 nucleotides align to TRBD1. The better agreement between TRBJ2-7 and the DNA end casts doubt on the J call. The CDR3 sequence is 15 residues long. The germline CDR1 and CDR2 sequences are SGHRS and YFSETQ. The CDR3 sequence: CASNAMDRNSYEQYF. The CDR3 DNA is TGCGCCAGCAATGCGATGGACAGGAACTCCTACGAGCAGTACTTC.